This T cell receptor (beta chain) is drawn from a study of T cells in Graves' hyperthyroidism and ophthalmopathy. This clonotype came up a few times. Authors of the study amplified TCR beta CDR3 regions from RNA transcripts. TCR CDR3 underwent first-round RT-PCR with the HTBI primer set. Each CDR3 protein gets one entry after TCRdb re-called the multiplex PCR reads with MiXCR. Seen here are around 620,000 distinct CDR3 sequences, under 60% observed once, and the top ten hold around 20%. Trimming took 0 bases from V and 2 from J, leaving 3 bases between them. CDR1 is SGDLS and CDR2 is YYNGEE in the germline V gene. The CDR3 extends over 13 amino acids.

The genes are TRBV9 and TRBJ2-1; D is ambiguous. The material sequenced was peripheral blood or thyroid tissue (not recorded which). The sequence was collected from an adult woman with Graves' disease, either hyperthyroidism or ophthalmopathy (not recorded which). CDR3: CASSVGAYNEQFF. The CDR3 DNA reads TGTGCCAGCAGCGTAGGTGCCTACAATGAGCAGTTCTTC.